A single sample gave rise to the 2 T cell receptor beta chains below, sequenced in a study of blood T cell repertoires in COVID-19. Only in-frame clones appear in the TCRdb table, and some are missing; sequencing was by immunoSEQ multiplex PCR. This repertoire shows a few hundred thousand clones, about 88% found once; its top ten account for 1.7%. Sequencing was carried out using peripheral blood. These receptors were taken from a man aged 65-85 years with acute or convalescent COVID-19.

This sequence joins TRBV19 and TRBJ1-1; 8 bases fit TRBD1. Germline loops: CDR1 LNHDA, CDR2 SQIVND (reference sequence). V was clipped by 7 bases and J by 1 base; unmatched bases: 8. The CDR3 is 15 residues long. CDR3: CASNPTGTGNTEAFF. As DNA, the CDR3 is TGTGCCAGTAACCCCACCGGGACAGGGAACACTGAAGCTTTCTTT.

This clone was observed once. The V gene is TRBV27, the J gene TRBJ1-1, with TRBD1 as a possible D gene (6 bases). This CDR3 region has 15 residues. Deletions cut 5 bases from V and 0 bases from J, with 13 bases between. Germline CDR1 is MNHEY and CDR2 is SMNVEV (reference sequence). This chain's CDR3 is CASSQGQLMNTEAFF. The DNA for the CDR3 is TGTGCCAGCAGTCAAGGACAGCTAATGAACACTGAAGCTTTCTTT.